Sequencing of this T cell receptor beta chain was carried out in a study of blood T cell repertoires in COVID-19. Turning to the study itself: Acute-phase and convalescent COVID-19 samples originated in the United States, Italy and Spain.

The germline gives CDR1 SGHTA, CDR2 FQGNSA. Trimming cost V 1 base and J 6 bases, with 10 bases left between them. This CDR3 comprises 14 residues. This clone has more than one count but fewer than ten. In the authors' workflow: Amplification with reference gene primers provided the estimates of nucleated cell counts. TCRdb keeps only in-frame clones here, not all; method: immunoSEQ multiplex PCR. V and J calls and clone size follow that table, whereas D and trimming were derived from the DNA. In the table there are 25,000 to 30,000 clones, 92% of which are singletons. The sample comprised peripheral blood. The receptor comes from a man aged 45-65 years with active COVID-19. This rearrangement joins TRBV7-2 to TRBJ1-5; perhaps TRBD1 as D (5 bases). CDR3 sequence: CASSLDTGGQPQHF. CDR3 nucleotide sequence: TGTGCCAGCAGCTTAGACACCGGGGGTCAGCCCCAGCATTTT.